The rows below give T cell receptor beta chains drawn from one sample of a study of blood T cell repertoires in COVID-19. Produced via immunoSEQ multiplex PCR; TCRdb's table is partial and in-frame only. The repertoire holds hundreds of thousands of clones, with about 90% as singletons. Material: peripheral blood. Every receptor here comes from a woman younger than 35 with acute or convalescent COVID-19. Each CDR3 is given with its conserved first and last residue. The order of the fields is V gene, CDR3 length, D gene, J gene, CDR3 protein, CDR3 DNA. D genes are given only for firm matches.

v_gene: TRBV18
len: 15
d_gene: .
j_gene: TRBJ1-5
CDR3aa: CASSPPGAVNQPQHF
CDR3nt: TGTGCCAGCTCACCACCGGGGGCAGTCAATCAGCCCCAGCATTTT

v_gene: TRBV18
len: 13
d_gene: .
j_gene: TRBJ1-2
CDR3aa: CASSPERRGGYTF
CDR3nt: TGTGCCAGCTCACCGGAAAGGAGGGGTGGCTACACCTTC

v_gene: TRBV19
len: 17
d_gene: .
j_gene: TRBJ1-1
CDR3aa: CASTSQVPKWVVTEAFF
CDR3nt: TGTGCCAGTACCTCCCAGGTCCCGAAATGGGTAGTCACTGAAGCTTTCTTT

v_gene: TRBV30
len: 15
d_gene: .
j_gene: TRBJ1-5
CDR3aa: CAWGGRETSNQPQHF
CDR3nt: TGTGCCTGGGGGGGCAGGGAAACAAGCAATCAGCCCCAGCATTTT

v_gene: TRBV4-1
len: 16
d_gene: TRBD2
j_gene: TRBJ2-5
CDR3aa: CASSQAPGLAMETQYF
CDR3nt: TGCGCCAGCAGCCAGGCACCGGGACTAGCGATGGAGACCCAGTACTTC

v_gene: TRBV7-9
len: 16
d_gene: TRBD1
j_gene: TRBJ1-4
CDR3aa: CASSYLSTGAFEKLFF
CDR3nt: TGTGCCAGCAGCTACCTTTCGACAGGGGCTTTTGAAAAACTGTTTTTT

v_gene: TRBV6-1
len: 17
d_gene: .
j_gene: TRBJ1-1
CDR3aa: CASSEARRQIMNTEAFF
CDR3nt: TGTGCCAGCAGTGAAGCCCGCCGACAGATCATGAACACTGAAGCTTTCTTT

v_gene: TRBV25-1
len: 17
d_gene: .
j_gene: TRBJ1-3
CDR3aa: CASSISEGRFSGNTIYF
CDR3nt: TGTGCCAGCAGTATCTCTGAGGGGAGGTTCTCTGGAAACACCATATATTTT

v_gene: TRBV5-1
len: 16
d_gene: .
j_gene: TRBJ2-1
CDR3aa: CASSALKLAQYNEQFF
CDR3nt: TGCGCCAGCAGCGCCCTCAAGTTGGCCCAGTACAATGAGCAGTTCTTC

v_gene: TRBV6-6
len: 13
d_gene: TRBD1
j_gene: TRBJ1-1
CDR3aa: CASSYGQGSEAFF
CDR3nt: TGTGCCAGCAGTTACGGACAGGGGTCTGAAGCTTTCTTT

v_gene: TRBV11-2
len: 15
d_gene: .
j_gene: TRBJ1-2
CDR3aa: CASSSLQGRRYGYTF
CDR3nt: TGTGCCAGCAGCTCCTTACAGGGTAGGAGGTATGGCTACACCTTC

v_gene: TRBV6-1
len: 16
d_gene: TRBD1
j_gene: TRBJ1-6
CDR3aa: CASSEPRQGVNSPLHF
CDR3nt: TGTGCCAGCAGTGAACCCCGACAGGGCGTTAATTCACCCCTCCACTTT

v_gene: TRBV24-1
len: 14
d_gene: TRBD1
j_gene: TRBJ2-3
CDR3aa: CATQQGAGSDTQYF
CDR3nt: TGTGCCACCCAACAGGGGGCAGGGTCAGATACGCAGTATTTT

v_gene: TRBV2
len: 13
d_gene: .
j_gene: TRBJ1-2
CDR3aa: CASRGPLNYGYTF
CDR3nt: TGTGCCAGCAGGGGCCCCCTTAACTATGGCTACACCTTC

v_gene: TRBV3-1/TRBV3-2
len: 15
d_gene: .
j_gene: TRBJ1-2
CDR3aa: CASSQDRWENYGYTF
CDR3nt: TGTGCCAGCAGCCAAGATCGGTGGGAGAACTATGGCTACACCTTC

v_gene: TRBV24-1
len: 16
d_gene: .
j_gene: TRBJ2-3
CDR3aa: CATSDLFSEGTDTQYF
CDR3nt: TGTGCCACCAGTGATTTGTTCAGTGAGGGTACAGATACGCAGTATTTT

v_gene: TRBV7-2
len: 14
d_gene: .
j_gene: TRBJ1-2
CDR3aa: CASREGGLEYGYTF
CDR3nt: TGTGCCAGCCGCGAAGGAGGGTTAGAGTATGGCTACACCTTC

v_gene: TRBV7-9
len: 11
d_gene: .
j_gene: TRBJ2-3
CDR3aa: CASSPTDTQYF
CDR3nt: TGTGCCAGCAGCCCGACAGATACGCAGTATTTT

v_gene: TRBV7-9
len: 12
d_gene: .
j_gene: TRBJ1-1
CDR3aa: CASSRVDTEAFF
CDR3nt: TGTGCCAGCTCGAGGGTGGACACTGAAGCTTTCTTT

v_gene: TRBV7-9
len: 15
d_gene: .
j_gene: TRBJ2-3
CDR3aa: CASSLDGGPSDTQYF
CDR3nt: TGTGCCAGCAGCTTAGACGGGGGGCCCTCAGATACGCAGTATTTT

v_gene: TRBV7-9
len: 18
d_gene: .
j_gene: TRBJ2-7
CDR3aa: CASSYTGRPFRPYYEQYF
CDR3nt: TGTGCCAGCAGCTATACCGGCAGGCCCTTCCGCCCATACTACGAGCAGTACTTC

v_gene: TRBV2
len: 14
d_gene: .
j_gene: TRBJ2-1
CDR3aa: CAILWGVLGNEQFF
CDR3nt: TGTGCCATTCTTTGGGGGGTCCTCGGGAATGAGCAGTTCTTC

v_gene: TRBV11-2
len: 14
d_gene: TRBD1
j_gene: TRBJ2-7
CDR3aa: CASSTGQRTYEQYF
CDR3nt: TGTGCCAGCAGCACGGGACAGAGGACCTACGAGCAGTACTTC

v_gene: TRBV5-1
len: 13
d_gene: TRBD1
j_gene: TRBJ1-4
CDR3aa: CASSARDSEKLFF
CDR3nt: TGCGCCAGCAGCGCCCGGGACAGTGAAAAACTGTTTTTT

v_gene: TRBV21-1
len: 17
d_gene: .
j_gene: TRBJ1-5
CDR3aa: CASSKSFGDRGNQPQHF
CDR3nt: TGTGCCAGCAGCAAATCCTTTGGAGACAGGGGCAATCAGCCCCAGCATTTT

v_gene: TRBV4-1
len: 19
d_gene: .
j_gene: TRBJ1-1
CDR3aa: CASSQGGSSSGGMNTEAFF
CDR3nt: TGCGCCAGCAGCCAAGGAGGCAGCTCCTCGGGGGGAATGAACACTGAAGCTTTCTTT

v_gene: TRBV19
len: 19
d_gene: TRBD1
j_gene: TRBJ1-4
CDR3aa: CASSKTTGAHLATNEKLFF
CDR3nt: TGTGCCAGTAGTAAAACGACAGGGGCGCATCTTGCAACTAATGAAAAACTGTTTTTT